This T cell receptor (beta chain) was retrieved from a study of cytomegalovirus exposure and HLA in healthy donors. In the PCR, 60 Vbeta and 13 Jbeta primers were used. TCRdb keeps only in-frame clones here, not all; method: immunoSEQ multiplex PCR. The data show about 120,000 clones, roughly 80% seen once. Looked up from germline, CDR1 is SGHNT and CDR2 is YYREEE (reference sequence). V gave up 3 bases and J gave up 1 base, with 8 bases separating them. CDR3 size: 13 residues. The V and J genes are TRBV5-4 and TRBJ2-7; no definite D call. The sample was PBMCs. This sequence originates from a female donor in good health and CMV-seropositive. CDR3 nucleotide sequence: TGTGCCAGCAGCTCCTATCATTCCTACGAGCAGTACTTC. Amino acids: CASSSYHSYEQYF.